This T cell receptor beta chain was profiled in a study of blood T cell repertoires in COVID-19. The germline V gene encodes CDR1 SQVTM and CDR2 ANQGSEA. This CDR3 spans 13 amino acids. Deletions cut 5 bases from V and 6 bases from J, with 14 bases between. The authors' processing: Researchers report that nucleated cell counts were estimated from reference gene primer amplification. Sequencing was performed with immunoSEQ multiplex PCR; in TCRdb, only in-frame clones are kept and a portion is missing. The V and J calls and the clone size are those of that table, but D and trimming were determined from the DNA. The table has 400,000 or so clones, 90% seen once.

Sequenced material: PBMCs or T cells enriched from blood (not recorded which). The chain has TRBV29-1 and TRBJ2-4, with a possible D match to TRBD1 (6 bases). The clonotype originates from a man aged 18 to 29 who had recovered from COVID-19. The CDR3 DNA is TGCAGCGTTTCCCCAGGGGCCCTAAACATTCAGTACTTC. Translation: CSVSPGALNIQYF.